Each of the 3 T cell receptor beta chains below was sequenced from the same sample in a study of technical replicates of blood from a few donors. Clones were sequenced by immunoSEQ multiplex PCR, and TCRdb holds only the in-frame ones, with some missing. The sample contains about 73,000 clones, 90% of which appear only once. The sequencing sample was made of PBMCs. Receptors originate from a human donor in good health. Some clones in this sample may be carry-over from other donors' samples.

V usage is TRBV4-2 and J usage is TRBJ2-5; D perhaps matches TRBD2 (5 bases). This CDR3 comprises 16 residues. The V gene's germline CDR1 is LGHNA and CDR2 YNFKEQ. V lost 4 bases, J lost 1 base, and 16 bases lay in between. CDR3 sequence reads: CASSPSGYASQETQYF. CDR3 DNA: TGTGCCAGCAGCCCTTCGGGGTACGCCAGCCAAGAGACCCAGTACTTC.

The rearrangement joins TRBV4-2 to TRBJ2-5, with D possibly TRBD2 on 7 matching bases. This CDR3 comprises 15 residues. The germline V gene has CDR1 LGHNA and CDR2 YNFKEQ. V dropped 1 base and J dropped 5 bases, with 14 bases sitting between them. Here the CDR3 DNA reads TGTGCCAGCAGCCAAGGGACGGGGGGCGCGGAGACCCAGTACTTC. The encoded protein is CASSQGTGGAETQYF.

V usage is TRBV18 and J usage is TRBJ2-1, with 8 nucleotides matching TRBD1. The J segment lost 3 bases and the V segment lost 4 bases, leaving 11 bases of the junction unmatched. The germline gives CDR1 KGHSH, CDR2 LQKENI. The CDR3 totals 17 residues. CDR3 nucleotides: TGTGCCAGCTCACTTTACCCCGGGACAGGAAACTACAATGAGCAGTTCTTC. Translating gives CASSLYPGTGNYNEQFF.